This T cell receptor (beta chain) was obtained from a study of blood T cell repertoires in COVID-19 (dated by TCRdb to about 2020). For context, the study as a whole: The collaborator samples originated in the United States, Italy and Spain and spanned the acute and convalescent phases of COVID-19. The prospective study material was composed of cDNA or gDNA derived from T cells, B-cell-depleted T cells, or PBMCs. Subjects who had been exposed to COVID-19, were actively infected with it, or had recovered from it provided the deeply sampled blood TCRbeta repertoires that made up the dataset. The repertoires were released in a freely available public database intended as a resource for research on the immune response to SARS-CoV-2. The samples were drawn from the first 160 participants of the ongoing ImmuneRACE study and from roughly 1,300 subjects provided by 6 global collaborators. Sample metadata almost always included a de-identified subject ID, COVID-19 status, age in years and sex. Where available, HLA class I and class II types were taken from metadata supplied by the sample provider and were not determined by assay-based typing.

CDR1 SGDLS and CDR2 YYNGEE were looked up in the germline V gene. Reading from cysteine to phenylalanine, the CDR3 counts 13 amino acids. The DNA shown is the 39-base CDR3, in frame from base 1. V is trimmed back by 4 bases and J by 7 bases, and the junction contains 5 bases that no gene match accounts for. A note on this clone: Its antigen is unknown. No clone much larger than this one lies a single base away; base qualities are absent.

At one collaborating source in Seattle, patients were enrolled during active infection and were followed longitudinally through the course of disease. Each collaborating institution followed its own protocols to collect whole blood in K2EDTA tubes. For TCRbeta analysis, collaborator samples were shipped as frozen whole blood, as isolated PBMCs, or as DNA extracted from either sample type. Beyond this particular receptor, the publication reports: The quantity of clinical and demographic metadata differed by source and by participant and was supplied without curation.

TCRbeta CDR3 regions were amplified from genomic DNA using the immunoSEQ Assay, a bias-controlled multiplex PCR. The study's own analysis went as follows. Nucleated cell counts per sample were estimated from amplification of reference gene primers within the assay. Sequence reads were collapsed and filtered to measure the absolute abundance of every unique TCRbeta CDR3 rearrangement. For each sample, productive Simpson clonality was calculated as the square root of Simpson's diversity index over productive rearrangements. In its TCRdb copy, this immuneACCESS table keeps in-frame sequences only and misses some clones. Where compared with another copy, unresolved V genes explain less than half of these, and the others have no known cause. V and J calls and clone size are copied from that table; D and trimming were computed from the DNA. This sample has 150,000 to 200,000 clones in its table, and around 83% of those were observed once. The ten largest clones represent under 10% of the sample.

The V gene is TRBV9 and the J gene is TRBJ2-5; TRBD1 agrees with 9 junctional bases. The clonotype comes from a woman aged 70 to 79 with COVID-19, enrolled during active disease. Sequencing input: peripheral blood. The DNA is TGTGCCAGCAGCCAGACAGGGGGTGGGACCCAGTACTTC. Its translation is CASSQTGGGTQYF.